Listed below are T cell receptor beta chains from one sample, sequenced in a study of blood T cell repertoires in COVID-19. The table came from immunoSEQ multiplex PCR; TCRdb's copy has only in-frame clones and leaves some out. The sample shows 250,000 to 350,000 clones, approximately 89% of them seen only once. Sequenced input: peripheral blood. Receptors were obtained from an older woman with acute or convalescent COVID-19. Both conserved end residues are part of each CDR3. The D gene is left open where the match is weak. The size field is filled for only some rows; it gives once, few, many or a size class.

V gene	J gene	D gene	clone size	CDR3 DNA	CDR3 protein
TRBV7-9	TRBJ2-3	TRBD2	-	TGTGCCAGCAGCCCCGGGACTAGCGAGCTCGCCACAGATACGCAGTATTTT	CASSPGTSELATDTQYF
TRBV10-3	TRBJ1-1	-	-	TGTGCCACCCTGGCAGGGCAGAAAGCTGAAGCTTTCTTT	CATLAGQKAEAFF
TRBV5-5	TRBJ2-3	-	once	TGTGCCAGCAGCTTGGGCCGGGGGGCCCACACAGATACGCAGTATTTT	CASSLGRGAHTDTQYF
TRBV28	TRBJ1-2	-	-	TGTGCCAGCAGTTTGCAGGGCTACACCTTC	CASSLQGYTF
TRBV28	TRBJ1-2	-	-	TGTGCCAGCAGGGAGCTCGGCTACACCTTC	CASRELGYTF
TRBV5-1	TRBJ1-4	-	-	TGCGCCAGCAGCCCCTTGGACGGCACGGAGGGCGAAAAACTGTTTTTT	CASSPLDGTEGEKLFF
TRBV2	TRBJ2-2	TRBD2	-	TGTGCCAGCACCCGGACTAGCCGGGAGCTGTTTTTT	CASTRTSRELFF
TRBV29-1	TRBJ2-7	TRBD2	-	TGCAGCGCACTACTAGCGGGAGTCCCCCCCGAGCAGTACTTC	CSALLAGVPPEQYF
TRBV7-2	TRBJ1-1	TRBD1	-	TGTGCCAGCAGCTGGGGACAGTCGAACACTGAAGCTTTCTTT	CASSWGQSNTEAFF
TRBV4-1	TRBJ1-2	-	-	TGCGCCAGCAGCCAAGATCACAGTTCTAACTATGGCTACACCTTC	CASSQDHSSNYGYTF
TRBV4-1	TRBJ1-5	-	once	TGCGCCAGCAGCCAAGATCCGGGGAGTCAGCCCCAGCATTTT	CASSQDPGSQPQHF
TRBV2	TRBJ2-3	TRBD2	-	TGTGCCAGCAGCAAGGGACTAGCGGGGTCTTCGGGGGATACGCAGTATTTT	CASSKGLAGSSGDTQYF
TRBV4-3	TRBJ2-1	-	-	TGCGCCAGCAGCTTAGCGACAGGAAGCTCCTACAATGAGCAGTTCTTC	CASSLATGSSYNEQFF
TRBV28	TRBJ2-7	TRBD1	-	TGTGCCAGCAGTTCATCCGGGACAGGGGGCCTGTACTTC	CASSSSGTGGLYF